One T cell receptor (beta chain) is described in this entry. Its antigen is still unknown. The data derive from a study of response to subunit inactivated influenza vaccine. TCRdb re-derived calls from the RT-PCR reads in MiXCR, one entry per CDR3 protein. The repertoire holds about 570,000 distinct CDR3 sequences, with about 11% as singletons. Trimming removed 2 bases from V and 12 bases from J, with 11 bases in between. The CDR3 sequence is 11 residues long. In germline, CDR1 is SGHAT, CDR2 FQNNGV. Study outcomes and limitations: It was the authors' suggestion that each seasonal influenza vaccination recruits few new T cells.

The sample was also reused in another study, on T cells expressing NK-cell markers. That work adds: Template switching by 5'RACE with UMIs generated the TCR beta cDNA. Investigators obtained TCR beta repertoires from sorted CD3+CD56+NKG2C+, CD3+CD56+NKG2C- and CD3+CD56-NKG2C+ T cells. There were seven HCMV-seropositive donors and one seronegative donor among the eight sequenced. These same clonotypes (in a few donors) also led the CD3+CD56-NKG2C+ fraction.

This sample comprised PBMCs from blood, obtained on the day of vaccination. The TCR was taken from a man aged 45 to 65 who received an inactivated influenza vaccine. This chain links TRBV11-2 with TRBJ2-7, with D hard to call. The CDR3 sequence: CASSLTNVRYF. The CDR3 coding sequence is TGTGCCAGCAGCTTAACGAACGTTCGGTACTTC.